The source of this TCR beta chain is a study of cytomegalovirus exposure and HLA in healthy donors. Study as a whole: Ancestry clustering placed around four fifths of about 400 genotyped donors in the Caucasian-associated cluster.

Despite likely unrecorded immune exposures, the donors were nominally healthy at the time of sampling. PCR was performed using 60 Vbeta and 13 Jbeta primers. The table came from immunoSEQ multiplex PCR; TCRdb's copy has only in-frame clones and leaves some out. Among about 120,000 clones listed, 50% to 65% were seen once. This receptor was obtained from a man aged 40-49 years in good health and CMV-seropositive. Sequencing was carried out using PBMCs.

CDR3 DNA: TGCGCCAGCAGTTCACGAGGGACACAAGGTGGCTACACCTTC. Translating it yields CASSSRGTQGGYTF. The rearrangement links TRBV5-1 to TRBJ1-2; TRBD1 is a possible D gene (6 bases). Trimming took 5 bases from V and 7 from J, leaving 18 bases between them. The CDR3 has 14 residues. Germline V gene data show CDR1 as SGHRS and CDR2 as YFSETQ.